The 22 T cell receptor beta chains given below trace back to one sample, sequenced in a study of blood T cell repertoires in COVID-19. TCRdb keeps only in-frame clones here, not all; method: immunoSEQ multiplex PCR. The data show roughly 260,000 clones, about 90% seen once. Sequenced material: PBMCs or T cells enriched from blood (not recorded which). The receptors were sampled from a woman aged 18 to 35 who had recovered from COVID-19.

This chain joins TRBV29-1 and TRBJ1-1; no clear D gene. The germline CDR1 and CDR2 sequences are SQVTM and ANQGSEA. Trimming pared 5 bases from V and 3 bases from J, leaving 16 bases between. The CDR3 has 14 residues. The CDR3 loop is CSVIDPRLDTEAFF. The DNA of the CDR3 is TGCAGCGTTATCGACCCTAGGCTGGACACTGAAGCTTTCTTT.

The chain links TRBV9 to TRBJ2-7; D is perhaps TRBD2 (5 bases). The CDR3 loop spans 15 amino acids. Germline lookup yields CDR1 SGDLS and CDR2 YYNGEE. V was shortened by 0 bases and J by 2 bases, with 12 bases between the two germline ends. CDR3 in DNA: TGTGCCAGCAGCGTAGACGCTGGAGGTACCTACGAGCAGTACTTC. This encodes CASSVDAGGTYEQYF.

Many counts were recorded for this clone. Its ends do not fully match the called genes, so a read error is possible. The gene calls are TRBV7-7 and TRBJ2-2, with unresolved D. The germline V gene encodes CDR1 SSHAT and CDR2 FNYEAQ (reference sequence). The CDR3 loop spans 16 amino acids. In DNA form, the CDR3 reads TGTGCTAGCAGCTTAGGGCGACTCGTGAACACCGGGGAGCTGTTTTTT. It yields the protein CASSLGRLVNTGELFF.

The chain combines TRBV19 with TRBJ2-2; 10 nucleotides agree with TRBD1. Trimming removed 5 bases from V and 2 bases from J; junction bases left unmatched: 8. This CDR3 contains 17 residues. The germline CDR1 and CDR2 sequences are LNHDA and SQIVND (reference sequence). The CDR3 DNA follows: TGTGCCAGTAGTTTACCGGGACAGGGGACCAACACCGGGGAGCTGTTTTTT. This translates into CASSLPGQGTNTGELFF. The complete variable domain, with remaining parts taken from reference TRBV19 and TRBJ2-2, reads DGGITQSPKYLFRKEGQNVTLSCEQNLNHDAMYWYRQDPGQGLRLIYYSQIVNDFQKGDIAEGYSVSREKKESFPLTVTSAQKNPTAFYLCASSLPGQGTNTGELFFGEGSRLTVL.

This sequence joins TRBV28 and TRBJ2-7, with D tentatively TRBD2 (5 bases). Germline V gene sequence: CDR1 MDHEN, CDR2 SYDVKM. The CDR3 has 13 residues. V was clipped by 8 bases and J by 2 bases, with 13 bases between them. CDR3 bases: TGTGCCAGCCTGCCGGTTAGCGCCTACGAGCAGTACTTC. Amino acid sequence: CASLPVSAYEQYF.

V is TRBV29-1 and J is TRBJ2-1, with 7 bases aligning to TRBD2. The CDR3 has 13 amino acids. Trimming took 6 bases from V and 9 from J; bases not matched to a gene: 11. Per the germline V gene, CDR1 is SQVTM and CDR2 is ANQGSEA. The CDR3 bases are TGCAGCGTCTCGACTAGCCTCGATACTGAGCAGTTCTTC. Translating gives CSVSTSLDTEQFF.

This clone was seen once. The rearrangement links TRBV7-9 to TRBJ2-7, with TRBD1 matching over 10 bases. This CDR3 is 14 amino acids long. The V segment lost 5 bases and the J segment 3 bases; nucleotides outside the gene matches: 4. Germline values: CDR1 SEHNR, CDR2 FQNEAQ (reference sequence). The CDR3 DNA is TGTGCCAGCAGCGCCCGGGACAGGGGCTACGAGCAGTACTTC. Its translation: CASSARDRGYEQYF. The whole variable domain, remainder taken from reference TRBV7-9 and TRBJ2-7, is DTGVSQNPRHKITKRGQNVTFRCDPISEHNRLYWYRQTLGQGPEFLTYFQNEAQLEKSRLLSDRFSAERPKGSFSTLEIQRTEQGDSAMYLCASSARDRGYEQYFGPGTRLTVT.

The chain's CDR3 is CASSGGLAGGPETQYF. Written as DNA, the CDR3 is TGTGCCAGCAGCGGAGGACTAGCGGGGGGTCCTGAGACCCAGTACTTC. V is TRBV9 and J is TRBJ2-5; TRBD2 agrees at 14 bases. CDR1 and CDR2 from the germline V gene are SGDLS and YYNGEE. This CDR3 has 16 amino acids. V was clipped by 3 bases and J by 5 bases; unmatched bases: 6.

The chain couples TRBV4-2 to TRBJ2-6; 14 nucleotides match TRBD2. Germline loops: CDR1 LGHNA, CDR2 YNFKEQ. This CDR3 comprises 19 residues. V lost 0 bases and J lost 2; bases outside the gene matches: 3. The CDR3 DNA is TGTGCCAGCAGCCAAGAGGGGACTAGCGGGAGTCCTGGGGCCAACGTCCTGACTTTC. Translating it yields CASSQEGTSGSPGANVLTF.

J is TRBJ1-3 and V is TRBV7-6, with unresolved D. There are 14 residues in the CDR3. Germline V gene lookup returns CDR1 SGHVS and CDR2 FNYEAQ. With 2 bases removed from V and 4 bases from J, the gap between germline ends came to 9 bases. CDR3 nucleotide sequence: TGTGCCAGCAGCTTAAGCCGCCCCGGAAACACCATATATTTT. Translating it yields CASSLSRPGNTIYF.

V gene TRBV13 combines with J gene TRBJ2-3; 13 bases fit TRBD2. The germline V gene encodes CDR1 PRHDT and CDR2 FYEKMQ (reference sequence). V lost 5 bases to trimming and J lost 4 bases; unmatched junction nucleotides: 6. The CDR3 loop spans 16 amino acids. CDR3 nucleotide sequence: TGTGCCAGCAGCCTCGGGACTAGCGGGGTGTCAGATACGCAGTATTTT. Translation: CASSLGTSGVSDTQYF.

In nucleotides, the CDR3 is TGTGCCAGTAGTATAAGGAGGGGTTATGGCTACACCTTC. This translates into CASSIRRGYGYTF. V usage is TRBV19 and J usage is TRBJ1-2; D perhaps matches TRBD1 (5 bases). There are 13 residues in the CDR3. Trimming took 2 bases from V and 5 from J, leaving 9 bases between them. Germline CDR1 is LNHDA and CDR2 is SQIVND (reference sequence).

CDR3 nucleotides: TGTGCCAGCAGCCCAACCCCGGGCGGGGGGCAGAACGAGCAGTACTTC. Translating gives CASSPTPGGGQNEQYF. This sequence joins TRBV9 and TRBJ2-7, with 8 bases matching TRBD2. V gave up 4 bases and J gave up 5 bases; unmatched junction bases: 14. Germline-derived CDR1 and CDR2 are SGDLS and YYNGEE. The CDR3 has 16 residues. The full variable domain, its missing parts supplied by reference TRBV9 and TRBJ2-7, is DSGVTQTPKHLITATGQRVTLRCSPRSGDLSVYWYQQSLDQGLQFLIQYYNGEERAKGNILERFSAQQFPDLHSELNLSSLELGDSALYFCASSPTPGGGQNEQYFGPGTRLTVT.

A few counts support this clone. J is TRBJ1-5 and V is TRBV27, with D perhaps matching TRBD1 (5 bases). Germline values: CDR1 MNHEY, CDR2 SMNVEV (reference sequence). V lost 7 bases and J 7 bases, leaving 14 bases between the germline ends. The CDR3 is 13 residues long. The CDR3 protein is CASTRSRGQPQHF. For the CDR3, the DNA is TGTGCCAGCACAAGGTCTCGGGGGCAGCCCCAGCATTTT.

This clone occurred once. J is TRBJ2-1 and V is TRBV9, with 8 bases lining up with TRBD1. V trimming: 3 bases; J trimming: 9 bases; junction bases outside the gene matches: 5. Germline assignment: CDR1 SGDLS and CDR2 YYNGEE. CDR3 length: 13 residues. The CDR3 sequence: CASSGTGGLEQFF. The CDR3 nucleotides are TGTGCCAGCAGCGGCACAGGGGGGCTTGAGCAGTTCTTC.

V is TRBV19 and J is TRBJ2-1; perhaps TRBD2 as D (6 bases). Between the trimmed V and J ends, which lost 6 bases and 3 bases, there was a span of 15 bases. The CDR3 consists of 15 residues. Per the germline V gene, CDR1 is LNHDA and CDR2 is SQIVND (reference sequence). CDR3 sequence reads: CASRSLTGDYNEQFF. The CDR3 nucleotides are TGTGCCAGTAGAAGCCTAACGGGAGACTACAATGAGCAGTTCTTC.

This rearrangement joins TRBV27 to TRBJ2-7; 10 positions match TRBD2. Germline CDR1 reads MNHEY; CDR2 reads SMNVEV (reference sequence). The ends lost 4 bases at V and 4 bases at J; junction bases unmatched: 7. There are 15 residues in the CDR3. As DNA, the CDR3 is TGTGCCAGCAGTTCCCAGCGGGGGGGGCTTTACGAGCAGTACTTC. Its translation is CASSSQRGGLYEQYF.

V is TRBV3-1 (or the pseudogene TRBV3-2) and J is TRBJ1-1, with a weak D call TRBD1 (5 bases). Trimming stripped 0 bases from V and 6 bases from J, with 8 bases between. In germline, CDR1 is LGHDT, CDR2 YNNKEL (reference sequence). CDR3 size: 13 residues. CDR3 bases: TGTGCCAGCAGCCAAGATTTGGGGCCTGAAGCTTTCTTT. Translated, it gives CASSQDLGPEAFF.

The J gene is TRBJ1-4, the V gene TRBV3-1 (or the pseudogene TRBV3-2); D remains ambiguous. The CDR3 sequence is 13 residues long. Trimming removed 6 bases from V and 4 bases from J, with 9 bases in between. Per germline, CDR1 LGHDT and CDR2 YNNKEL (reference sequence). CDR3 sequence: CASRREINEKLFF. CDR3 sequence (DNA): TGTGCCAGCAGACGGGAAATTAATGAAAAACTGTTTTTT.

The chain is built from TRBV10-3 and TRBJ2-1; D is undetermined. This CDR3 has 11 amino acids. The germline V and J ends were trimmed by 6 bases and 5 bases, with 5 bases remaining between them. From germline, CDR1 is ENHRY and CDR2 SYGVKD. CDR3 region: CAIRQNNEQFF. The CDR3 DNA follows: TGTGCCATCAGGCAGAACAATGAGCAGTTCTTC.

This clone was seen only once. CDR3 region: CASSETGGLYEQYF. CDR3 DNA: TGTGCCAGCAGTGAGACAGGGGGTCTGTACGAGCAGTACTTC. The V call is TRBV25-1, the J call TRBJ2-7; 9 positions match TRBD1. V shed 3 bases, J shed 4 bases, and the junction held 4 bases outside the gene matches. This CDR3 has 14 residues. Germline CDR1 and CDR2: MGHDK and SYGVNS.

This clone was counted many times. This chain connects TRBV11-2 to TRBJ1-1; no firm D call. Germline CDR1 is SGHAT and CDR2 is FQNNGV. The ends were cut back, 0 bases at V and 1 base at J, with 12 bases in the middle. The CDR3 contains 16 residues. Here the CDR3 reads CASSLDLAAGNTEAFF. CDR3 DNA: TGTGCCAGCAGCTTAGATTTGGCTGCGGGGAACACTGAAGCTTTCTTT.